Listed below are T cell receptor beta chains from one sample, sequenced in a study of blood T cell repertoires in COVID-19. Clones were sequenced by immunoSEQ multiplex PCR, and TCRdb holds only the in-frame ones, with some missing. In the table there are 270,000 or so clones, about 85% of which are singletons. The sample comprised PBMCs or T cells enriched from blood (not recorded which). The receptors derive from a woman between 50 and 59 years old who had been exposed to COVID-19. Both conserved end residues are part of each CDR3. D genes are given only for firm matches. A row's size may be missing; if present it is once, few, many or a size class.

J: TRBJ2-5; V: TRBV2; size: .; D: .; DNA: TGTGCCAGCAGTGACCTTTTACTAGCGACCCAGTACTTC; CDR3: CASSDLLLATQYF
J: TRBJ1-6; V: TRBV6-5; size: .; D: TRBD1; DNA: TGTGCCAGCAGTCCGGGACAGGCCTATAATTCACCCCTCCACTTT; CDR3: CASSPGQAYNSPLHF
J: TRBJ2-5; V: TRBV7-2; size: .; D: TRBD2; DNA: TGTGCCAGCAAGAGCGGGGGGCAACAAGAGACCCAGTACTTC; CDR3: CASKSGGQQETQYF
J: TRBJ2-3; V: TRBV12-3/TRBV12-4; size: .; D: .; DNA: TGTGCCAGCAGCGTTACCCAGGATACGCAGTATTTT; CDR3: CASSVTQDTQYF
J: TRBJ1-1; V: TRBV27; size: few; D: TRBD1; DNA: TGTGCCAGCAGCAGAAGGACAGGGGGACTTATGAACACTGAAGCTTTCTTT; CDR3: CASSRRTGGLMNTEAFF
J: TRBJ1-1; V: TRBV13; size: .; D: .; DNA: TGTGCCAGCAGCTTAGCGCAGGGAATGAACACTGAAGCTTTCTTT; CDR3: CASSLAQGMNTEAFF
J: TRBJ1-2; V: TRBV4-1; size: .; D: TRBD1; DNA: TGCGCCAGCAGCCAGGTCGGGACAGGGAACGACGGCTACACCTTC; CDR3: CASSQVGTGNDGYTF
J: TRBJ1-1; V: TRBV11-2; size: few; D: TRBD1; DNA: TGTGCCAGCAGCCTTAACAGGGGAAGGAGGAACACTGAAGCTTTCTTT; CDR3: CASSLNRGRRNTEAFF
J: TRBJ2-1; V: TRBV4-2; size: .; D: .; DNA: TGTGCCAGCAGCCAAGGGCTAGCGTCATCCTACAATGAGCAGTTCTTC; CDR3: CASSQGLASSYNEQFF
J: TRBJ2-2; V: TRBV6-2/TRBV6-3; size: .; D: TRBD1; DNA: TGTGCCAGCAGTTACTTGGACAGGGCCCTACTAGGGGAGCTGTTTTTT; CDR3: CASSYLDRALLGELFF
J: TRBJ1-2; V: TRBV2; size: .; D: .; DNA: TGTGCCAGCAGTGCCCCAACAGGCCTCGCTAACTATGGCTACACCTTC; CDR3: CASSAPTGLANYGYTF
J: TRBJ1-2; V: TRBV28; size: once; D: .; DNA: TGTGCCAGCAGTTTAGGGAGCGGAAGTGGCTACACCTTC; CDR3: CASSLGSGSGYTF
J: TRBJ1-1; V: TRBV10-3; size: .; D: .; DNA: TGTGCCATCAGTGAGTGGAGGGGGGGACGGGACACTGAAGCTTTCTTT; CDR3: CAISEWRGGRDTEAFF
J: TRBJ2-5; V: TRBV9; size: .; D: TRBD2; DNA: TGTGCCAGCAGCGGTACTAGCGGGGGGGTGGAGACCCAGTACTTC; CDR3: CASSGTSGGVETQYF
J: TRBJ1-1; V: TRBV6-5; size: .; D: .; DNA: TGTGCCAGCAGCCCCCCGTCCACTGAAGCTTTCTTT; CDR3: CASSPPSTEAFF
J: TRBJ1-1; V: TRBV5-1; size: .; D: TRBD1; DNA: TGCGCCAGCAGCGCGGGACAGGGGGGAAATGAAGCTTTCTTT; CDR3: CASSAGQGGNEAFF
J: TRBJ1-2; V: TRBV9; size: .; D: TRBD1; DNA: TGTGCCAGCAGCGTAGCCGGACAGGGGAGCTATGGCTACACCTTC; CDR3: CASSVAGQGSYGYTF
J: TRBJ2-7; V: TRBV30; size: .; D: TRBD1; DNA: TGTGCCTGGAGCGGACAGGGGTTCCACGAGCAGTACTTC; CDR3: CAWSGQGFHEQYF
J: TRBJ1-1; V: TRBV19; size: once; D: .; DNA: TGTGCCAGTAGTGGGAGGTCGGGTAGTAGTGGCACTGAAGCTTTCTTT; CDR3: CASSGRSGSSGTEAFF
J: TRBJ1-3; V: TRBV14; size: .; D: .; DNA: TGTGCCAGCAGCGCACGACAAGCCTCTGGAAACACCATATATTTT; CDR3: CASSARQASGNTIYF
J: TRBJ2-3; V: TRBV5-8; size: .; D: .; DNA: TGTGCCAGCAGCTTTATGGCAGCGAGCACAGATACGCAGTATTTT; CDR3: CASSFMAASTDTQYF
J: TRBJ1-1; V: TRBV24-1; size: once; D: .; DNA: TGTGCCACCAGTGATCCCGGGACTGAAGCTTTCTTT; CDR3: CATSDPGTEAFF
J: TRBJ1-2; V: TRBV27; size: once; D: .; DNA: TGTGCCAGCAGTACAAGGACAGTTCCTAACTATGGCTACACCTTC; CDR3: CASSTRTVPNYGYTF
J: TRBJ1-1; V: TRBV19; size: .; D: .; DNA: TGTGCCAGTAGTGTTTTACAAGAGAACACTGAAGCTTTCTTT; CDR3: CASSVLQENTEAFF
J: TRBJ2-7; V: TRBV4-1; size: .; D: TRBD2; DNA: TGCGCCAGCAGCCAAGTCGTCGTTCCACTAGCGGGCAGCTACGAGCAGTACTTC; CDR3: CASSQVVVPLAGSYEQYF
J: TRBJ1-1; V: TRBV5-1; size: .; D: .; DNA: TGCGCCAGCAGAGAGTCGGGAACAAGTGAAGCTTTCTTT; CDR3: CASRESGTSEAFF
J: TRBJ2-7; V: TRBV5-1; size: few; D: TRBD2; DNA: TGCGCCAGCAATACCGGGGGACTAGCAATTCCTAACGAGCAGTACTTC; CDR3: CASNTGGLAIPNEQYF
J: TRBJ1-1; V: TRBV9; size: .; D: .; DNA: TGTGCCAGCAGCGTCGGGGGGGACACAGAAGCTTTCTTT; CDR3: CASSVGGDTEAFF
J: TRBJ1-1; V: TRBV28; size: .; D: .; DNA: TGTGCCAGCAGTGGGTCAGGGGTTGGGAACACTGAAGCTTTCTTT; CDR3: CASSGSGVGNTEAFF
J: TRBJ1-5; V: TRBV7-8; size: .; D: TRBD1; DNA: TGTGCCAGCAGCTTAGCGCGACGGACAGGGGGCCCAAATCAGCCCCAGCATTTT; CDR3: CASSLARRTGGPNQPQHF
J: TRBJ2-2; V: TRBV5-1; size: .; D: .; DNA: TGCGCCAGCAGCTCAAGGGAGACCGGGGAGCTGTTTTTT; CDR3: CASSSRETGELFF
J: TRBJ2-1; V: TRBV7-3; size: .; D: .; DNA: TGTGCCAGCAGCTTACAACATTACAATGAGCAGTTCTTC; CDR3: CASSLQHYNEQFF
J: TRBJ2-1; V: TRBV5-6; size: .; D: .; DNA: TGTGCCAGCAGCTCCGTGACTAGATGGACTAACTACAATGAGCAGTTCTTC; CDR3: CASSSVTRWTNYNEQFF
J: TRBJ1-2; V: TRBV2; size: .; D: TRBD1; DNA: TGTGCCAGCAGTGTAGGGACAGGGGCTTTCTATGGCTACACCTTC; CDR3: CASSVGTGAFYGYTF
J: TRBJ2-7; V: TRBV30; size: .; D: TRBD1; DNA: TGTGCCTGGAGTTCCGGGACAGGGGACGAGCAGTACTTC; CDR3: CAWSSGTGDEQYF
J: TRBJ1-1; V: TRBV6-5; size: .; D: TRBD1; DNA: TGTGCCAGCAGGGAGACAGGGGGCGGGGGTGAAGCTTTCTTT; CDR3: CASRETGGGGEAFF
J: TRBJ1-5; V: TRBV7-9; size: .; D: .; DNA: TGTGCCAGCAGCTTAGGTTCAGGGTCTCAGCCCCAGCATTTT; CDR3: CASSLGSGSQPQHF
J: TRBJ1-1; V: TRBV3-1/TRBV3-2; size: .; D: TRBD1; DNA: TGTGCCAGCAGTCGACCAGGGGGTGGGACTGAAGCTTTCTTT; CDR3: CASSRPGGGTEAFF
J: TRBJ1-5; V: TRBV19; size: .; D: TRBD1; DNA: TGTGCCAGTAGCCCACGGACAGGTCGGGAGCCCCAGCATTTT; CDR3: CASSPRTGREPQHF
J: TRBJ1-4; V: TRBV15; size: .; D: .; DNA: TGTGCCACCAGCAGAGAGCGGGGGCTTTCTAATGAAAAACTGTTTTTT; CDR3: CATSRERGLSNEKLFF
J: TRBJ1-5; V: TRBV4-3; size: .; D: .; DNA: TGCGCCAGCAGCCAAGATCTCAGTCAGCCCCAGCATTTT; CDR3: CASSQDLSQPQHF
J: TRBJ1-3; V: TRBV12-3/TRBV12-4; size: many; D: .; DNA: TGTGCCAGCAGTTTGGCGGGTGGAAACACCATATATTTT; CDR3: CASSLAGGNTIYF
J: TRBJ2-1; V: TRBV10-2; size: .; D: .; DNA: TGCGCCAGCAGTGGAGGGGGGGGCTCCTACAATGAGCAGTTCTTC; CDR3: CASSGGGGSYNEQFF
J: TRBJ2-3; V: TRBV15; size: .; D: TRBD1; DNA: TGTGCCACCAGCAGACCCCCGGGACAGGGGTCTGATACGCAGTATTTT; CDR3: CATSRPPGQGSDTQYF
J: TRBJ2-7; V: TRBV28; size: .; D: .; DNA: TGTGCCAGCAGTTTAAAGGGGTCCTACTCCTACGAGCAGTACTTC; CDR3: CASSLKGSYSYEQYF
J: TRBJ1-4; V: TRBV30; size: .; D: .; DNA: TGTGCCTGGAGTGGGTCAGGGCCCAAACTGTTTTTT; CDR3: CAWSGSGPKLFF
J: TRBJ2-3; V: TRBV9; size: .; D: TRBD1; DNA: TGTGCCAGCAGCGTACGTACTGGGGGACAGTTAGCCTCAGATACGCAGTATTTT; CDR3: CASSVRTGGQLASDTQYF
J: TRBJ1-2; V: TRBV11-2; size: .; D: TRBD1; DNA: TGTGCCAGCAGTAAAGGACAGGGGGTTAACTATGGCTACACCTTC; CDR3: CASSKGQGVNYGYTF
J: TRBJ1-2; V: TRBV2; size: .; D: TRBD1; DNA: TGTGCCAGCAGCGGGACAGGGGAGGGCTACACCTTC; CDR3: CASSGTGEGYTF
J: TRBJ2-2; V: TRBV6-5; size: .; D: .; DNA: TGTGCCAGCAGTCCTGGACTGAAGAACACCGGGGAGCTGTTTTTT; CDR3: CASSPGLKNTGELFF
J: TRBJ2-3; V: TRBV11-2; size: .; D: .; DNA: TGTGCCAGCAGCCCAGAGCGCCTCAGCACAGATACGCAGTATTTT; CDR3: CASSPERLSTDTQYF
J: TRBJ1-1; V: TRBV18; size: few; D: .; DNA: TGTGCCAGCTCACCAACAGGTGCGAACACTGAAGCTTTCTTT; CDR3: CASSPTGANTEAFF
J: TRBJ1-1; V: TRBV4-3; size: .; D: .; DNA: TGCGCCAGCAGCCAATTAGAGGGCCCTGAAGCTTTCTTT; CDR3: CASSQLEGPEAFF
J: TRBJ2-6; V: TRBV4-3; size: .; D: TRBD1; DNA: TGCGCCAGCAGCCACTTAATAGGGACAGGGGCTACTGGGGCCAACGTCCTGACTTTC; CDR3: CASSHLIGTGATGANVLTF